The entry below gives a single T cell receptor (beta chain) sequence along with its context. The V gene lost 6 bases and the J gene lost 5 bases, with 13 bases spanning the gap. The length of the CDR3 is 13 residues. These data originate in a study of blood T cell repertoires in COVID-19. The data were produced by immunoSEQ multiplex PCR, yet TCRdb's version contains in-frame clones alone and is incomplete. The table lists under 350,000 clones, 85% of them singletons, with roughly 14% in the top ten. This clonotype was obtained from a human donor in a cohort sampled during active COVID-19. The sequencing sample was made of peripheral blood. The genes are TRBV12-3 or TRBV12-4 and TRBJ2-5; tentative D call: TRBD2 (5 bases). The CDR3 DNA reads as TGTGCCAGCAGCAAATTGTCGGGGGAGACCCAGTACTTC. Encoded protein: CASSKLSGETQYF.